Sequencing of this T cell receptor (beta chain) was carried out in a study of cytomegalovirus exposure and HLA in healthy donors. The study's findings and limits: One cluster of highly shared sequence variants probably arose as a sequencing artifact. In a later analysis, fewer than 20,000 TCR beta sequences were associated with HLA alleles at 0.05 false discovery rate. A prior analysis recorded that most TCR beta V segments were productive about 87% or about 30% of the time. In a later analysis, common viral pathogens appeared linked to several of the most significant clusters.

A word on this clone: Its antigen is currently unknown.

The PCR was carried out with 60 Vbeta primers and 13 Jbeta primers. Sequenced by immunoSEQ multiplex PCR; TCRdb stores in-frame clones only, minus some. The sample has 180,000 or so clones, approximately 81% seen once; the top ten hold 0.77%. The CDR3 has 16 residues. This receptor was taken from a woman younger than 35 in good health and CMV-seronegative. Sequenced input: PBMCs. This chain links TRBV21-1 with TRBJ2-7; the table's D call TRBD1 went unverified against the DNA. TRBV21-1 has pseudogene status. This chain's CDR3 is CASGACVCRGEYEQYF. The CDR3 coding sequence is TGTGCCAGCGGGGCCTGCGTCTGTAGGGGCGAGTACGAGCAGTACTTC.